This TCR beta chain appears in the sequencing data of a study of T cells in Graves' hyperthyroidism and ophthalmopathy. CDR3 size: 15 residues. V was pared by 5 bases and J by 2 bases, with 16 bases between. CDR1 is SGHVS and CDR2 is FQNEAQ in the germline V gene. Amplified TCR beta CDR3 regions derived from RNA transcripts. HTBI primers were employed in a first-round RT-PCR of the TCR CDR3. TCRdb re-derived calls from the multiplex PCR reads in MiXCR, one entry per CDR3 protein. The profile shows around 720,000 distinct CDR3 sequences, 35% of them singletons. This clonotype has at least ten counts. This chain connects TRBV7-8 to TRBJ2-7; perhaps D is TRBD1 or TRBD2 (6 bases each). The TCR originated in a woman aged 35 to 49 with Graves' hyperthyroidism. Specimen: blood. CDR3 coding DNA: TGTGCCAGCAGCAAGGAGACAGGAGGGACCTACGAGCAGTACTTC. Translation gives CASSKETGGTYEQYF.